Presented here are 3 T cell receptor beta chains from one specimen sequenced in a study of cytomegalovirus exposure and HLA in healthy donors. The table came from immunoSEQ multiplex PCR; TCRdb's copy has only in-frame clones and leaves some out. The sample lists about 120,000 clones; roughly 88% were seen once. Sequencing was done on a sample of PBMCs. The origin of the receptors is a woman under 40 in good health and CMV-seropositive.

This chain uses TRBV7-8 with TRBJ2-7; D uncertain. V lost 5 bases to trimming and J lost 0 bases, with 17 bases between them. Germline assignment: CDR1 SGHVS and CDR2 FQNEAQ. CDR3 length: 16 residues. The CDR3 is CASSPGVAVSSYEQYF. For the CDR3, the DNA is TGTGCCAGCAGCCCCGGAGTCGCAGTAAGCTCCTACGAGCAGTACTTC.

A note on this clone: A read error may account for a junction end that differs from germline. V is TRBV5-1 and J is TRBJ2-3; 11 nucleotides align to TRBD2. The CDR3 sequence is 13 residues long. Germline-derived CDR1 and CDR2 are SGHRS and YFSETQ. The CDR3 nucleotides read TGCGCCAGCAGGCCAACTAGCGGGAGCCCTGGTGGTTTT. Amino acids: CASRPTSGSPGGF.

This chain uses TRBV7-9 with TRBJ2-7; weak D call: TRBD2 (7 bases). Germline lookup yields CDR1 SEHNR and CDR2 FQNEAQ (reference sequence). This CDR3 comprises 14 residues. The V gene lost 6 bases and the J gene lost 4 bases, with 16 bases spanning the gap. The CDR3 DNA is TGTGCCAGCAGTTACCGGGGGGCGACGTACGAGCAGTACTTC. As protein: CASSYRGATYEQYF.